This is a list of T cell receptor beta chains from one sample in a study of blood T cell repertoires in COVID-19. Some clones are missing from TCRdb's copy, which holds only in-frame ones; the method was immunoSEQ multiplex PCR. There are around 150,000 clones in the sample; roughly 89% occur only once, and under 5% lies in the top ten. The source material was peripheral blood. These receptors were taken from a woman aged 60-70 years who had recovered from COVID-19. The CDR3 runs from the conserved cysteine through the conserved F or W. Each record gives: V gene, J gene, D gene, CDR3 protein, CDR3 DNA. A D gene is named only where the DNA matches it firmly.

V: TRBV2
J: TRBJ2-3
D: NA
CDR3: CASSELTPDTQYF
DNA: TGTGCCAGCAGTGAGTTGACTCCCGATACGCAGTATTTT

V: TRBV6-2/TRBV6-3
J: TRBJ2-7
D: TRBD1
CDR3: CASSPDRPYEQYF
DNA: TGTGCCAGCAGCCCGGACAGGCCCTACGAGCAGTACTTC

V: TRBV28
J: TRBJ1-5
D: TRBD1
CDR3: CASSSAGQGSQPQHF
DNA: TGTGCCAGCAGTTCCGCCGGACAGGGGAGTCAGCCCCAGCATTTT

V: TRBV6-6
J: TRBJ2-1
D: TRBD2
CDR3: CASRILAGGSYNEQFF
DNA: TGTGCCAGCAGGATACTAGCGGGGGGGAGTTACAATGAGCAGTTCTTC

V: TRBV2
J: TRBJ1-1
D: NA
CDR3: CASSERRGGQNTEAFF
DNA: TGTGCCAGCAGTGAAAGGAGGGGGGGGCAGAACACTGAAGCTTTCTTT

V: TRBV4-1
J: TRBJ1-6
D: TRBD1
CDR3: CASSQAENRGRGSPLHF
DNA: TGCGCCAGCAGCCAAGCGGAAAACAGGGGGCGCGGTTCACCCCTCCACTTT

V: TRBV5-1
J: TRBJ2-3
D: TRBD2
CDR3: CASSPTSGGHTDTQYF
DNA: TGCGCCAGCAGCCCTACTAGCGGGGGGCACACAGATACGCAGTATTTT

V: TRBV2
J: TRBJ2-6
D: TRBD1
CDR3: CASSEPTGGLTGANVLTF
DNA: TGTGCCAGCAGTGAACCTACAGGGGGATTAACTGGGGCCAACGTCCTGACTTTC

V: TRBV6-5
J: TRBJ1-6
D: TRBD1
CDR3: CASSQTGGAFSPLHF
DNA: TGTGCCAGCAGCCAAACAGGGGGCGCGTTTTCACCCCTCCACTTT

V: TRBV3-1/TRBV3-2
J: TRBJ2-7
D: NA
CDR3: CASSPTGQRYEQYF
DNA: TGTGCCAGCAGCCCTACAGGACAGCGCTACGAGCAGTACTTC

V: TRBV3-1/TRBV3-2
J: TRBJ2-7
D: TRBD1
CDR3: CASPGQEYF
DNA: TGTGCCTCCCCTGGACAGGAGTACTTC

V: TRBV24-1
J: TRBJ1-1
D: NA
CDR3: CATSDNGDRFAEAFF
DNA: TGTGCCACCAGTGATAACGGAGACAGGTTCGCTGAAGCTTTCTTT